This T cell receptor (beta chain) was found in a study of blood T cells in healthy people across ages. Germline V lookup: CDR1 DFQATT, CDR2 SNEGSKA (reference sequence). The CDR3 extends over 12 amino acids. The V and J ends lost 5 bases and 7 bases, in that order; junction bases with no gene match: 5. The authors ran a second PCR of about 6 to 11 cycles using a sample-barcoded 5' primer and a J-beta primer mix. TCRdb independently ran MiXCR on the 5' RACE reads; one entry per CDR3 protein. In the table there are about 1.6 million distinct CDR3 sequences, around 35% of which are singletons. The receptor was isolated from a woman in her twenties or thirties in good health. This rearrangement joins TRBV20-1 to TRBJ2-1, with 7 nucleotides matching TRBD2. The sample consisted of blood. CDR3 DNA: TGCAGTGCTGAGGGACTAAATAATGAGCAGTTCTTC. The encoded protein is CSAEGLNNEQFF.